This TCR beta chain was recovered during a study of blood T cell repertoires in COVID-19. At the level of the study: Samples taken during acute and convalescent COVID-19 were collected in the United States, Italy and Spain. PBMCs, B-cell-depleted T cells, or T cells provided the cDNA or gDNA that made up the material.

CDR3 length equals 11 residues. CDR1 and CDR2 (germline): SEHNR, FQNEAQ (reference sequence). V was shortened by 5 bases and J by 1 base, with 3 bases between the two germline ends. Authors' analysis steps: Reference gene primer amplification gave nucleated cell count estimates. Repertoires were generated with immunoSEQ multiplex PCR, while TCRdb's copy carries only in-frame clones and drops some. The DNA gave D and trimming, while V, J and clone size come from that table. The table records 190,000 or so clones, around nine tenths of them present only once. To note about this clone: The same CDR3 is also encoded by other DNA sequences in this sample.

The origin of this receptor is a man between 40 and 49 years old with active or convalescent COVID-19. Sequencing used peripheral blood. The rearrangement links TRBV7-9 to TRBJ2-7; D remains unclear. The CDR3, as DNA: TGTGCCAGCAGCCCATCCTACGAGCAGTACTTC. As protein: CASSPSYEQYF. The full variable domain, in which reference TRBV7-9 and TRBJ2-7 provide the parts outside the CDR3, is DTGVSQNPRHKITKRGQNVTFRCDPISEHNRLYWYRQTLGQGPEFLTYFQNEAQLEKSRLLSDRFSAERPKGSFSTLEIQRTEQGDSAMYLCASSPSYEQYFGPGTRLTVT.